Following are 14 T cell receptor beta chains from one sample sequenced in a study of blood T cell repertoires in COVID-19. Data came from immunoSEQ multiplex PCR; TCRdb stores just in-frame clones and leaves some out. The table records 250,000 to 300,000 clones, approximately 86% of them present only once. The sequenced sample consisted of peripheral blood. These TCRs come from a woman between 65 and 79 years old with COVID-19, enrolled during active disease.

The genes are TRBV3-1 (or the pseudogene TRBV3-2) and TRBJ2-3; a weak D match, TRBD1 (6 bases). Germline assignment: CDR1 LGHDT and CDR2 YNNKEL (reference sequence). V shed 1 base and J shed 5 bases, with 10 bases lying between them. This CDR3 spans 14 amino acids. CDR3 coding DNA: TGTGCCAGCAGCCAAGTTGGCAGGGGAGATACGCAGTATTTT. It codes for CASSQVGRGDTQYF.

This chain joins TRBV6-2 or TRBV6-3 and TRBJ2-5, with 7 bases fitting TRBD2. V was clipped by 5 bases and J by 2 bases; unmatched bases: 8. Germline V gene data show CDR1 as MNHEY and CDR2 as SVGEGT. This CDR3 is 15 amino acids long. This CDR3 reads CASSPRLAAQETQYF. The CDR3 DNA reads TGTGCCAGCAGTCCACGCCTAGCGGCTCAAGAGACCCAGTACTTC.

The chain joins TRBV24-1 to TRBJ1-2, with 8 bases aligning to TRBD1. The CDR3 length is 11 residues. V shed 9 bases, J shed 10 bases, and the junction held 6 bases outside the gene matches. The germline V gene encodes CDR1 KGHDR and CDR2 SFDVKD. The CDR3 here is CATAGQGVYTF. Here the CDR3 DNA reads TGTGCCACCGCTGGACAGGGAGTCTACACCTTC.

V and J are TRBV29-1 and TRBJ1-2; D is undetermined. Trimming took 2 bases from V and 7 from J, leaving 8 bases between them. Germline CDR1 SQVTM, CDR2 ANQGSEA. This CDR3 comprises 11 residues. For the CDR3, the DNA is TGCAGCGTTGAACCGGGATCTGGCTACACCTTC. Its translation: CSVEPGSGYTF.

J is TRBJ2-1 and V is TRBV28, with 12 bases matching TRBD1. CDR1 MDHEN and CDR2 SYDVKM come from the germline V gene. V trimming: 5 bases; J trimming: 10 bases; junction bases outside the gene matches: 9. The CDR3 length is 15 residues. The CDR3 coding sequence is TGTGCCAGCAGTGGAGGGGACAGGGGGCGGGACGAGCAGTTCTTC. Encoded protein: CASSGGDRGRDEQFF.

The chain recombines TRBV7-8 with TRBJ1-1, with D possibly matching TRBD1 (6 bases). Trimming stripped 0 bases from V and 0 bases from J, with 17 bases between. Germline V lookup: CDR1 SGHVS, CDR2 FQNEAQ. The CDR3 loop spans 18 amino acids. The CDR3 loop is CASSLALTGSLMNTEAFF. The CDR3 region has the DNA TGTGCCAGCAGCTTAGCTTTAACAGGGTCGTTGATGAACACTGAAGCTTTCTTT.

The chain links TRBV14 to TRBJ2-7; D possibly corresponds to TRBD2 (6 bases). The germline V gene encodes CDR1 SGHDN and CDR2 FVKESK. The CDR3 spans 13 residues. The ends were cut back, 4 bases at V and 5 bases at J, with 12 bases in the middle. CDR3 protein: CASSLLGGNEQYF. The CDR3 DNA sequence: TGTGCCAGCAGCCTCCTGGGAGGTAACGAGCAGTACTTC.

This clone was counted a single time. This chain links TRBV29-1 with TRBJ2-1; 8 nucleotides align to TRBD2. The CDR3 has 13 residues. CDR1 and CDR2 from the germline V gene are SQVTM and ANQGSEA. CDR3 nucleotide sequence: TGCAGTGGGGCGGGGGGCGCGAACAATGAGCAGTTCTTC. This translates into CSGAGGANNEQFF.

The V and J genes are TRBV5-1 and TRBJ2-1; 13 nucleotides match TRBD2. Germline V gene lookup returns CDR1 SGHRS and CDR2 YFSETQ. This CDR3 contains 18 residues. V lost 0 bases, J lost 6 bases, and 9 bases stayed unmatched. CDR3 DNA sequence: TGCGCCAGCAGCTTGGCGACTAGCGGGGGGTTTGGCTTCAATGAGCAGTTCTTC. It specifies CASSLATSGGFGFNEQFF.

The chain links TRBV5-6 to TRBJ1-2; 8 bases line up with TRBD1. The CDR3 runs 13 residues. V gave up 4 bases and J gave up 8 bases; unmatched junction bases: 7. The germline gives CDR1 SGHDT, CDR2 YYEEEE. The CDR3 DNA follows: TGTGCCAGCAGCCCGGGACAGGTCAGGGGCTACACCTTC. Translated, it gives CASSPGQVRGYTF.

V is TRBV24-1 and J is TRBJ2-3, with 7 bases identical to TRBD1. The CDR3 covers 16 residues. Germline V gives CDR1 KGHDR, CDR2 SFDVKD. The ends lost 2 bases at V and 0 bases at J; junction bases unmatched: 4. In nucleotides, the CDR3 is TGTGCCACCAGTGATTCCGGGACAGACAGCACAGATACGCAGTATTTT. Its protein product is CATSDSGTDSTDTQYF.

The chain carries TRBV7-3 and TRBJ2-3; TRBD2 matches at 12 bases. Germline V gives CDR1 SGHTA, CDR2 FQGTGA. CDR3 length: 14 residues. Trimming removed 2 bases from V and 6 bases from J; junction bases left unmatched: 0. The DNA of the CDR3 is TGTGCCAGCAGCTTAGGACTAGCGGGGGATACGCAGTATTTT. Translated: CASSLGLAGDTQYF.

V gene TRBV7-3 combines with J gene TRBJ1-2; D is perhaps TRBD1 (6 bases). The CDR3 is made up of 13 amino acids. The germline CDR1 and CDR2 sequences are SGHTA and FQGTGA. Trimming shortened V by 5 bases and J by 2 bases, and 9 bases separated the two germline ends. This CDR3 is CASSPDSNYGYTF. CDR3 DNA: TGTGCCAGCAGCCCGGACAGCAACTATGGCTACACCTTC.

The rearrangement uses TRBV27 and TRBJ2-1; 8 nucleotides agree with TRBD2. CDR1 is MNHEY and CDR2 is SMNVEV in the germline V gene (reference sequence). Trimming cost V 3 bases and J 8 bases; bases outside gene matches: 3. This CDR3 has 13 residues. The CDR3 DNA reads as TGTGCCAGCAGTTTGAAGCGGGGGTATGAGCAGTTCTTC. It codes for CASSLKRGYEQFF.